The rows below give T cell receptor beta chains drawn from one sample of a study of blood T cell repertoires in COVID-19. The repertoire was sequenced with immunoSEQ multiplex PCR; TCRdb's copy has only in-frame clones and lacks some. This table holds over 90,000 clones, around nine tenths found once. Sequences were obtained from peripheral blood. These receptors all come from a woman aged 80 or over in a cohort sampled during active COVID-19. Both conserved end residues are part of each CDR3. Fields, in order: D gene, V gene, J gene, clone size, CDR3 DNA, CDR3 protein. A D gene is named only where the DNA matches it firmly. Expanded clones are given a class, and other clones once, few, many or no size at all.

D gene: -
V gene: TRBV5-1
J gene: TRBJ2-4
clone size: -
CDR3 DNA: TGCGCCAGCAAGCAGGAAGACATTCAGTACTTC
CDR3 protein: CASKQEDIQYF

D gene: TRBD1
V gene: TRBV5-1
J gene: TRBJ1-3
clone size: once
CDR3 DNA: TGCGCCAGCAGCTTGGGACAGGGTCCTGGAAACACCATATATTTT
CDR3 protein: CASSLGQGPGNTIYF

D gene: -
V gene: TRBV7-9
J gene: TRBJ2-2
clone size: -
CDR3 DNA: TGTGCCAGCAGCTTGCTCGCCTGGACACCTAACACCGGGGAGCTGTTTTTT
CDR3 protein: CASSLLAWTPNTGELFF

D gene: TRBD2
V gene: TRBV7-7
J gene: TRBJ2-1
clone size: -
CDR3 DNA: TGTGCTAGCAGCTTAGATGCGGGGGACTACAATGAGCAGTTCTTC
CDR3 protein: CASSLDAGDYNEQFF

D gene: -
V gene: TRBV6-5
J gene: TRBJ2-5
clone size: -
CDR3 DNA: TGTGCCAGCAGTTACAGCTTACTCCAAGAGACCCAGTACTTC
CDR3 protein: CASSYSLLQETQYF

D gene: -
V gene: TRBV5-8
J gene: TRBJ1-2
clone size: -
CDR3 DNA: TGTGCCAGCAGCTTGTCAGGGGCTAACTATGGCTACACCTTC
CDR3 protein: CASSLSGANYGYTF

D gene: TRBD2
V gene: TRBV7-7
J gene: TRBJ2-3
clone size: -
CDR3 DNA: TGTGCTAGCAGCTTAGGGAGCGGGAGAGGAGATACGCAGTATTTT
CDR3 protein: CASSLGSGRGDTQYF

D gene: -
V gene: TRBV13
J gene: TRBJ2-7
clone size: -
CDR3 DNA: TGTGCCAGCAGCTGGGGCGGCCCTATGGCCTTCTACGAGCAGTACTTC
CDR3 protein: CASSWGGPMAFYEQYF

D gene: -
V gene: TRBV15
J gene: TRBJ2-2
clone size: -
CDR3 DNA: TGTGCCACCAGCAGAGATATAGCCGGGGAGCTGTTTTTT
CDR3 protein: CATSRDIAGELFF

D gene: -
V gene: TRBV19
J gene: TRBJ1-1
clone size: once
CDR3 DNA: TGTGCCAGTAGTATCTCAGGCTCAGGGCCCTCCCTAGAAGCTTTCTTT
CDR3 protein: CASSISGSGPSLEAFF

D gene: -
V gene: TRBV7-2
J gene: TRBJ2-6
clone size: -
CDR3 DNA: TGTGCCAGCAGCTTGGGGGGTTTTGGGGCCAACGTCCTGACTTTC
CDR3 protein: CASSLGGFGANVLTF

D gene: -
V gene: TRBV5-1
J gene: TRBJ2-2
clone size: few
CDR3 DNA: TGCGCCAGTCAACAGGGGAACACCGGGGAGCTGTTTTTT
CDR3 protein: CASQQGNTGELFF

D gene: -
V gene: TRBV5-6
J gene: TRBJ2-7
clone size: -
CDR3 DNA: TGTGCCAGCAGCCCGGTGGGGTCCGAGACAGCAGCCTTC
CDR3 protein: CASSPVGSETAAF

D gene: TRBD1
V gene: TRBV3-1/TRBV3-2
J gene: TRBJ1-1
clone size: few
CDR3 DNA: TGTGCCAGCAGCCAAGTTACAGGGGGGACTGAAGCTTTCTTT
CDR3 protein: CASSQVTGGTEAFF

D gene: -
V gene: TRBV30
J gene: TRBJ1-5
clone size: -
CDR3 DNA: TGTGCCTGGAGTGTTCTGGGGGGTCCCCAGCATTTT
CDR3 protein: CAWSVLGGPQHF

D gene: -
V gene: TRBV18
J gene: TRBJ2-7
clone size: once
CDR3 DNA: TGTGCCAGCTCACCGGGGCGGGATAACGAGCAGTACTTC
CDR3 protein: CASSPGRDNEQYF

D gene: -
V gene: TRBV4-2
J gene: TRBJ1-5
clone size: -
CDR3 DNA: TGTGCCAGCAGCCAGTCAAGCGGCTCCAATCAGCCCCAGCATTTT
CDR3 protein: CASSQSSGSNQPQHF

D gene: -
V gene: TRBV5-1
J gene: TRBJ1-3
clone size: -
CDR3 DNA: TGCGCCAGCAGCGCCGAACCGGGACGGGGGAACACCATATATTTT
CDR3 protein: CASSAEPGRGNTIYF

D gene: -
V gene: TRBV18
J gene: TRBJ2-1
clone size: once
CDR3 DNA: TGTGCCAGCTCCCTGAGGTTTGGTCCGCCAGAGCAGTTCTTC
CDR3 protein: CASSLRFGPPEQFF

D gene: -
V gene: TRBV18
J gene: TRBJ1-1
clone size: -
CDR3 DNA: TGTGCCAGCTCAGGGGCCACAGGGATCACTGAAGCTTTCTTT
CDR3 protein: CASSGATGITEAFF

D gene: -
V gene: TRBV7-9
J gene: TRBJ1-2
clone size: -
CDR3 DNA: TGTGCCAGCAGCTTCGGGGGGCGTGGTGGCTACACCTTC
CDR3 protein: CASSFGGRGGYTF

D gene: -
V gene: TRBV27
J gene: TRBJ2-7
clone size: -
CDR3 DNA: TGTGCCAGCAGCCGCAGACAGAGTAGCTCCTACGAGCAGTACTTC
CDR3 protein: CASSRRQSSSYEQYF

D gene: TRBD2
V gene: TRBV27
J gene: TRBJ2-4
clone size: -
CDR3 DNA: TGTGCCAGCAGTTTTAAGGCGGGAGGGGGCAAAAACATTCAGTACTTC
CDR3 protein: CASSFKAGGGKNIQYF

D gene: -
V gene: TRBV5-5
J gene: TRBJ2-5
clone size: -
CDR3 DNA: TGTGCCAGCAGCTTGTTGGGCGGGTACCAAGAGACCCAGTACTTC
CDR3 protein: CASSLLGGYQETQYF

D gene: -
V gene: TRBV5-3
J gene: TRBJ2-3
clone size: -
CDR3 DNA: TGTGCCAGAAGCTGCCCTATTATCTCCGAGCTGGATACGCAGTATTTT
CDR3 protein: CARSCPIISELDTQYF

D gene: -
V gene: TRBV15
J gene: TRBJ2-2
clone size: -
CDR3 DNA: TGTGCCACCAGCGCAGGACTCGCCTTGTCCACCGGGGAGCTGTTTTTT
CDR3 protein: CATSAGLALSTGELFF

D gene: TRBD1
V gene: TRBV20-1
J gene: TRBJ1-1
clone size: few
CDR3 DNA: TGCAGTGCTAGTAGGCAGGGGGGCATGAACACTGAAGCTTTCTTT
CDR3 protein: CSASRQGGMNTEAFF

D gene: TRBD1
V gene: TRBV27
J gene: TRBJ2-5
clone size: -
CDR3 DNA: TGTGCCAGCAGTTCGGGACAGGGTGGTTTGGAGACCCAGTACTTC
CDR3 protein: CASSSGQGGLETQYF

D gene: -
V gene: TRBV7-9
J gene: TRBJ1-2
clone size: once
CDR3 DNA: TGTGCCAGCAGCTCAGGGGAGTATGGCTACACCTTC
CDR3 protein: CASSSGEYGYTF

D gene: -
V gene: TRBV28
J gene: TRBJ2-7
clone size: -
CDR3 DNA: TGTGCCAGCCTCCCCCCAGTGGGGCGCGGTGTCTACGAGCAGTACTTC
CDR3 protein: CASLPPVGRGVYEQYF

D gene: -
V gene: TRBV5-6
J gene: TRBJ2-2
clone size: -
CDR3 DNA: TGTGCCAGCAGCTTTCCGGTGGGGGCAGACACCGGGGAGCTGTTTTTT
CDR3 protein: CASSFPVGADTGELFF

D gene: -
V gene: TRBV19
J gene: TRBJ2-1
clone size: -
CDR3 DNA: TGTGCCAGTAGAAAACAGAGGGTTGGAAACAATGAGCAGTTCTTC
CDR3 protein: CASRKQRVGNNEQFF

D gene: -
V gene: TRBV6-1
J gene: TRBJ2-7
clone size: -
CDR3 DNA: TGTGCCAGCAGTGAAGACGGCTACTGGGGGGTTGGGGAGCAGTACTTC
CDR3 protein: CASSEDGYWGVGEQYF

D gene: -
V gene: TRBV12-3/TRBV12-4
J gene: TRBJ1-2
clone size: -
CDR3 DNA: TGTGCCAGCAGTTCCCAGGGCCCCTATGGCTACACCTTC
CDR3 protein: CASSSQGPYGYTF

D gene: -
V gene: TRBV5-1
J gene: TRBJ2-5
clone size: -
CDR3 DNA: TGCGCCAGCAGCTTGGGGGGCGGAGAGACCCAGTACTTC
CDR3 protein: CASSLGGGETQYF

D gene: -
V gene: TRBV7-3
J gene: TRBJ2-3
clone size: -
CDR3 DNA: TGTGCCAGCAGCTACGGACTAGAGGGGGGTTCGCAGTATTTT
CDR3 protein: CASSYGLEGGSQYF